This TCR beta chain derives from a study of memory CD4+ T cells and cytomegalovirus serostatus (dated by TCRdb to 2018 to 2020). Background for the entire study: The cohort comprised 33 healthy Belgian adults, 9 CMV seropositive and some 24 CMV seronegative. To replicate a published TCR-based CMV serostatus classifier, the researchers sequenced the CD4+ memory TCRbeta repertoires of a Belgian cohort whose cytomegalovirus serostatus was known. Results and caveats for the whole study, not just this receptor: The results were read as suggesting that the CMV-associated TCR signature is, for the most part, present in the CD4+ memory repertoire. Unlike the original study, which covered naive and memory CD4+ and CD8+ populations, the Belgian study sequenced only CD4+CD45RO+ memory cells. Among the 150 to 200 previously reported CMV-associated TCRbeta sequences, 60 to 70 showed up in the CD4+ memory repertoires, with each one found in between one and five individuals. A median bootstrapped AUC of 0.95 with a 95% CI of 0.76-1.00 was achieved on the Belgian cohort by the original-framework classifier. CMV serostatus prediction reached a median bootstrapped AUC of 0.95 with the original framework and 0.85 to 0.91 with a US-trained random forest.

Genomic DNA was extracted from sorted cells with the Quick-DNA Microprep Kit. Amplification of TCRbeta DNA was done with the immunoSEQ hsTCRbeta kit, following the protocol from the manufacturer. An Illumina MiSeq instrument was used to sequence the TCRbeta libraries. Regarding the original processing steps: Following removal of out-of-frame sequences, 2.4 million or so distinct TCRbeta sequences were retained, with an average of about 70,000 per individual. Each individual was scored by the count of roughly 160 previously reported CMV-associated TCRbeta sequences and the total productive distinct TCRbeta count. A beta-binomial model was reimplemented in Python, and random forests from scikit-learn, run with default parameters, were trained on data from the US cohort. Classifier performance on the Belgian cohort was summarized as median AUC with percentile confidence intervals calculated over 10,000 bootstrap iterations. TCRdb limited this immuneACCESS table to in-frame rearrangements with V and J called. A share of clones is missing; checked studies link under half to unresolved V genes, and the rest is unexplained. That table supplies the V and J calls and clone size; D and trimming were determined from the DNA. The sample table holds about 42,000 clones, of which over 70% were seen once. The ten biggest clones cover roughly 0.5% of the sample.

Concerning this clone itself: What this receptor recognizes is not known. Base-call qualities are not available, and no considerably larger clone is one nucleotide away.

A FACSAria II was used to sort memory CD4+ T cells, defined as single viable CD3+CD4+CD8-CD45RO+ cells. CMV serostatus was determined with a Roche Elecsys assay detecting serum IgG against CMV pp150, pp28, p38 and p52. Following thawing, total CD4+ T cells were enriched through positive selection using CD4 magnetic microbeads. The samples came from a separate study whose specific focus was interrogating the CD4+ T cell memory repertoire. Peripheral blood mononuclear cells were isolated and cryopreserved according to standard operating procedures, and serum was stored at -80 degrees C. CD3-PerCP (BW264/56), CD4-APC (RPA-T4), CD45RO-PE (UCHT1) and CD8-Pacific Orange (3B5) antibodies were used for staining, and non-viable cells were excluded with Sytox blue. In the germline V gene (reference sequence), CDR1 corresponds to LNHDA and CDR2 to SQIVND. At the junction V is shortened by 7 bases and J by 12 bases; bases outside the gene matches: 4. Spanning cysteine to phenylalanine, the CDR3 consists of 11 amino acids. The kept DNA is CDR3 alone, 33 bases in frame from the first base.

In this chain, TRBV19 is recombined with TRBJ1-4, with TRBD1 matching 8 junction bases. Sequencing was performed on memory CD4+ T cells from blood. The TCR originated in an adult in good health and CMV-seronegative. The CDR3 is CASTQGAELFF. The nucleotide sequence reads TGTGCCAGTACCCAGGGGGCTGAACTGTTTTTT.